This TCR beta chain is from a study of blood T cell repertoires in COVID-19. Across the study: Some COVID-19 samples were acute and others convalescent; all came from the United States, Italy and Spain. T cells, B-cell-depleted T cells, or PBMCs provided the cDNA or gDNA that served as material.

To note about this clone: Other DNA sequences within the sample encode an identical CDR3.

Here immunoSEQ multiplex PCR was the method, and the copy in TCRdb shows in-frame clones only, minus some. The data contain about 190,000 clones, 70% to 90% of them seen just once; the ten biggest clones take up 6.2%. The clonotype was recovered from a woman between 35 and 50 years old who had recovered from COVID-19. Sequenced sample: peripheral blood.

CDR3 coding DNA: TGTGCCAGCTCACCTGGACAAGATTCACCCCTCCACTTT. The encoded protein is CASSPGQDSPLHF. The chain joins TRBV18 to TRBJ1-6; TRBD1 is a possible D gene (5 bases). The CDR3 loop spans 13 amino acids. V dropped 3 bases and J dropped 8 bases, with 8 bases sitting between them. Per the germline V gene, CDR1 is KGHSH and CDR2 is LQKENI.